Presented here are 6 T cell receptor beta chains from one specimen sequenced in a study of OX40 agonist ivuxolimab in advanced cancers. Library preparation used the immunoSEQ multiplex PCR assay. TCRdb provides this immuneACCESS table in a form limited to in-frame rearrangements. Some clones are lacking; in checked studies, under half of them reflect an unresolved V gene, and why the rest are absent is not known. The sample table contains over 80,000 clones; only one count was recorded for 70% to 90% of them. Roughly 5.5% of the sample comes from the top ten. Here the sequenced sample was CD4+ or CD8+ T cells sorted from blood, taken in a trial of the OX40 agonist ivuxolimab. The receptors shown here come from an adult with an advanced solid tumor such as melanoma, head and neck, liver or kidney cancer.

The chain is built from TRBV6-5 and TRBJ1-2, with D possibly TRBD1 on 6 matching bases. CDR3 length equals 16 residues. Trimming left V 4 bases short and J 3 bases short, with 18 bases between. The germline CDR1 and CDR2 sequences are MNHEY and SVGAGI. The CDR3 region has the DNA TGTGCCAGCAGTTCACTCTTGGGGGGCAAGGACTATGGCTACACCTTC. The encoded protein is CASSSLLGGKDYGYTF.

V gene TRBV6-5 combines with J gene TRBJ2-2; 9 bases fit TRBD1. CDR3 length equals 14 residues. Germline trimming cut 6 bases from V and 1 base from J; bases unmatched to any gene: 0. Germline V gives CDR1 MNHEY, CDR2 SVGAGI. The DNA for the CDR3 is TGTGCCAGCAGGGACAGGGGGAACACCGGGGAGCTGTTTTTT. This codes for CASRDRGNTGELFF.

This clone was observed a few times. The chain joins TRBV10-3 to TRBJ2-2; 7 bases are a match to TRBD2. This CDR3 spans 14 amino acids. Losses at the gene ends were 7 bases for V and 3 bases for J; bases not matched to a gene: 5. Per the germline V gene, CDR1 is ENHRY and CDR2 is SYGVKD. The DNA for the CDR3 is TGTGCCATCATGGGAGGGCCAGACACCGGGGAGCTGTTTTTT. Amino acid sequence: CAIMGGPDTGELFF.

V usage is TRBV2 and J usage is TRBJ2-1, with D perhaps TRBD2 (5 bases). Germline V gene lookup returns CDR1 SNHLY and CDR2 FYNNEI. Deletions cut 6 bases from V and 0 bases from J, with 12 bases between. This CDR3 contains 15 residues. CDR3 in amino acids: CASSLEVGSYNEQFF. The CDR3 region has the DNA TGTGCCAGCAGCTTGGAGGTAGGCTCCTACAATGAGCAGTTCTTC.

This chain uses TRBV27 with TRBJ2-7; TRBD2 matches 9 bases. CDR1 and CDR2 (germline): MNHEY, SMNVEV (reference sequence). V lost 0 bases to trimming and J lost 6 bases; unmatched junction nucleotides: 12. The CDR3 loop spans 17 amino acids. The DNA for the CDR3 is TGTGCCAGCAGTTTATCGGGGGGACTAGCCGCTCGGCGCGAGCAGTACTTC. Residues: CASSLSGGLAARREQYF.

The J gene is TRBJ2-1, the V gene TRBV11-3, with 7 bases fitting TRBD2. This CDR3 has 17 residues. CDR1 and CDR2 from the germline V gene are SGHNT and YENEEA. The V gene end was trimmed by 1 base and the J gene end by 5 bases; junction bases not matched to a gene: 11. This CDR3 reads CASSLGVAGEADNEQFF. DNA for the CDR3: TGTGCCAGCAGCTTAGGGGTCGCGGGAGAGGCCGACAATGAGCAGTTCTTC.